Described below is a single TCR beta chain sequence and its context. The antigen it recognizes is unknown. Base quality data are lacking; no much larger clone is found one base away. Reads for this sample came from an Illumina HiSeq 1500. The public reads were run again by TCRdb, first through fastp at Q25 and then through MiXCR, and only productive beta chains were kept. Every distinct CDR3 protein forms one entry, paired with its most common genes and DNA. This sample lists roughly 700,000 distinct CDR3 sequences; roughly a third were detected once. The ten largest make up roughly 18% of the sample. From the cysteine up to the phenylalanine, the CDR3 has a length of 15 residues. Here the CDR3 DNA is all that survives: 45 bases in frame from base 1. Germline trimming amounts to 8 bases on V and 4 bases on J, with 11 as the count of junction bases outside the gene matches. These data are taken from a study of T cell repertoires in cytomegalovirus infection (dated by TCRdb to about 2019). General notes on the study: Alongside well-studied HLA-B-restricted epitopes, the peptide stimulations were aimed at recently identified HLA-C-restricted CMV epitopes, whose presentation resists viral immunomodulation. The HLA type of each donor mattered for the analysis, because public TCR beta signatures pointed to carriage of CMV infection along with the matching HLA type. Results the study describes overall, beyond this receptor: The ex vivo response was dominated by HLA-C-restricted CMV-specific TCR beta clonotypes, and the single most frequent clonotype in two of eight donors was supplied by these HLA-C-restricted clonotypes. In both this cohort and an independent roughly 400-donor cohort, the cumulative frequency of public TCR beta family members distinguished carriers of CMV infection plus the relevant HLA type.

The treatment or condition label corresponds to: in vitro stimulation with specific CMV peptide epitopes to enrich CMV-specific T cells. The input for sequencing was cultured PBMCs, taken from culture after CMV antigen stimulation. The sequence is built from TRBV12-3 or TRBV12-4 and TRBJ1-5; 7 of the junction bases match TRBD1. This TCR came from a human donor in good health (CMV status not recorded). Some clones in this sample may be carry-over from other donors' samples. The nucleotides read TGTGCCAGCGGACAGGAATCGGGGAAAAATCAGCCCCAGCATTTT. The resulting protein is CASGQESGKNQPQHF.